This section outlines one T cell receptor beta chain sequence together with its context. The antigen is not known. Other DNA sequences in the same sample also yield this CDR3. This sample was included in a study of OX40 agonist ivuxolimab in advanced cancers. The wider study: Patients undergoing dose escalation presented with hepatocellular carcinoma, melanoma, renal cell or head and neck cancer. Treatment received earlier with anti-PD-1, anti-PD-L1 or anti-CTLA-4 agents was allowed, and around 36% had some. Study results and limitations: Dose levels from 0.1 to 3.0 mg/kg saw CD4+ and CD8+ blood T cells expand clonally by week 6.

TCRdb's copy holds only in-frame clones and misses some; the assay was immunoSEQ multiplex PCR. The data show over 20,000 clones, 65% to 85% seen once. Looked up from germline, CDR1 is LNHDA and CDR2 is SQIVND (reference sequence). The CDR3 contains 14 residues. V lost 5 bases to trimming and J lost 4 bases; unmatched junction nucleotides: 3. The TCR originated in an adult with an advanced solid tumor such as melanoma, head and neck, liver or kidney cancer. The specimen was CD4+ or CD8+ T cells sorted from blood, collected in a trial of the OX40 agonist ivuxolimab. This chain uses TRBV19 with TRBJ2-1; 9 bases agree with TRBD2. The CDR3 is CASSLTSGYNEQFF. The CDR3 coding sequence is TGTGCCAGTAGTTTGACTAGCGGATACAATGAGCAGTTCTTC.